This TCR delta chain comes out of a study of γδ T cells in repeated Plasmodium falciparum infection. Germline CDR1 TSWWSYY, CDR2 QGS. V dropped 1 base and J dropped 0; count of bases not matched to a gene: 24. The CDR3 loop spans 23 amino acids. Gammadelta T cells were flow-sorted from PBMC into Vgamma9/Vdelta2+ and Vdelta2-negative populations for bulk analysis. TCRdb reprocessed the multiplex PCR reads through CATT. This sample carries around 82,000 delta-chain clones, 1.4% to 1.5% of them seen once, and the ten largest clones take around 8.1%. This clone is medium-sized. Sample: gamma-delta T cells from blood. This receptor was taken from a pool of human donors (malaria-infected and uninfected, not separated). V is TRDV1 and J is TRDJ1, with 9 bases aligning to TRDD2. Here the CDR3 reads CALGEHCCRPSYSYGGYTDKLIF. For the CDR3, the DNA is TGTGCTCTTGGGGAACATTGTTGTAGGCCTTCCTACTCCTACGGGGGATACACCGATAAACTCATCTTT.